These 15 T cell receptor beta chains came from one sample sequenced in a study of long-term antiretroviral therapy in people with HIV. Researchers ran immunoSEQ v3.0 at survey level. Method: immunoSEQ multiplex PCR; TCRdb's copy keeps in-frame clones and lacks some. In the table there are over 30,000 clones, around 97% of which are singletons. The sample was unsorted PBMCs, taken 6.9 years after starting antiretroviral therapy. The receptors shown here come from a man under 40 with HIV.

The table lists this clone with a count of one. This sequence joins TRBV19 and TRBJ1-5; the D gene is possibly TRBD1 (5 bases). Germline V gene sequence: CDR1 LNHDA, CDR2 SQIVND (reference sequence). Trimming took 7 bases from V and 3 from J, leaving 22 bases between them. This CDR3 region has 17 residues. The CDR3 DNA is TGTGCCAGTACCTCCCTTCGAGGGGTCGGAACCAATCAGCCCCAGCATTTT. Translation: CASTSLRGVGTNQPQHF.

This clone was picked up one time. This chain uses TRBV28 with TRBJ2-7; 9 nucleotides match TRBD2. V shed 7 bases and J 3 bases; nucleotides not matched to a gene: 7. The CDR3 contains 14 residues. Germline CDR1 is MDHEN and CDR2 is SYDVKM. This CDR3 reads CASTLGGGVYEQYF. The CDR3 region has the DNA TGTGCCAGCACCCTGGGCGGGGGGGTCTACGAGCAGTACTTC.

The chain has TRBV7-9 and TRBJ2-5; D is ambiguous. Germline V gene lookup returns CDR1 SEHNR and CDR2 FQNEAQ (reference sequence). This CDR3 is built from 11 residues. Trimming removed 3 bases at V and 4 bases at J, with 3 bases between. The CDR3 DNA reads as TGTGCCAGCAGCTTCGGAGAGACCCAGTACTTC. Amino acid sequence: CASSFGETQYF.

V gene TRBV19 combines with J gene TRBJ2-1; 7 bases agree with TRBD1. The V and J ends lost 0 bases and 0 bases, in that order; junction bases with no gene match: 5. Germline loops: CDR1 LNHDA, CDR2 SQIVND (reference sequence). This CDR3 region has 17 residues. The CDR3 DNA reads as TGTGCCAGTAGTATAGATGAGGGGGCCTACTCCTACAATGAGCAGTTCTTC. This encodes CASSIDEGAYSYNEQFF.

The CDR3 spells CASSFFGPPSNEQYF. CDR3 nucleotide sequence: TGTGCCAGCAGTTTTTTTGGACCCCCCAGTAACGAGCAGTACTTC. This chain uses TRBV27 with TRBJ2-7, with D unclear. Trimming cost V 3 bases and J 5 bases, with 17 bases left between them. CDR1 is MNHEY and CDR2 is SMNVEV in the germline V gene (reference sequence). This CDR3 contains 15 residues.

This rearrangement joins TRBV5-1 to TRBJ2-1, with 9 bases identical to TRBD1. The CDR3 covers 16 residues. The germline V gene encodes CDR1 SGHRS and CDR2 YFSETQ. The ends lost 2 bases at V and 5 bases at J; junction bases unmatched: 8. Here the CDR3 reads CASSFAGQGINNEQFF. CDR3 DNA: TGCGCCAGCAGCTTCGCGGGACAGGGTATCAACAATGAGCAGTTCTTC.

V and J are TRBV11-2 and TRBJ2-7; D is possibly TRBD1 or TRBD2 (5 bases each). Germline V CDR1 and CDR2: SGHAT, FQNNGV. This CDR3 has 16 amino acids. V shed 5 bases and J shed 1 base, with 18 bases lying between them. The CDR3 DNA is TGTGCCAGCAGCCCTCGCCCCCGGGGACGTTCCTACGAGCAGTACTTC. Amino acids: CASSPRPRGRSYEQYF.

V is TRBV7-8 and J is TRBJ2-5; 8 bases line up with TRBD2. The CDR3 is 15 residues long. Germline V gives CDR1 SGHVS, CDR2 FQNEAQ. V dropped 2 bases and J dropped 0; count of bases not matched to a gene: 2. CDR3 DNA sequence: TGTGCCAGCAGCTTAACTAGCGGTAACCAAGAGACCCAGTACTTC. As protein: CASSLTSGNQETQYF.

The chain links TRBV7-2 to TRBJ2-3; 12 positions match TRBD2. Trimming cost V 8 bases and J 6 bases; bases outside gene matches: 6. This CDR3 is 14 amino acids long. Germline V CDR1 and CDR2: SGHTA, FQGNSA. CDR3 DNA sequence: TGTGCCAGCCCGACTAGCGGGAGTGGTGATACGCAGTATTTT. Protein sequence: CASPTSGSGDTQYF.

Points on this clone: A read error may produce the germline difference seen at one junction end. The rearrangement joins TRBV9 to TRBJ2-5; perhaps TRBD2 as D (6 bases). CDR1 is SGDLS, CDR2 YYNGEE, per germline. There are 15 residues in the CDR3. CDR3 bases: TGTGCCAGCAGCGCTTACGGGACTCCTCAAGAGTCCCAGTACTTC. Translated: CASSAYGTPQESQYF.

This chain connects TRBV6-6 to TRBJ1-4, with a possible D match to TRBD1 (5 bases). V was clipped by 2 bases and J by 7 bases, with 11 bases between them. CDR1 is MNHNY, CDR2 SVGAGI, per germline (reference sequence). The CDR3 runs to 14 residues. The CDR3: CASSYGGTSEKLFF. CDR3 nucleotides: TGTGCCAGCAGTTACGGGGGGACCTCTGAAAAACTGTTTTTT.

The CDR3, as DNA: TGTGCCAGCAGGATGACAGGAGCCAAAAACATTCAGTACTTC. Amino acid sequence: CASRMTGAKNIQYF. The genes are TRBV6-6 and TRBJ2-4; D possibly corresponds to TRBD1 (6 bases). The CDR3 is made up of 14 amino acids. Germline V gene sequence: CDR1 MNHNY, CDR2 SVGAGI (reference sequence). With 6 bases removed from V and 0 bases from J, the gap between germline ends came to 9 bases.

The CDR3 loop is CASTQGTEKLFF. The CDR3 coding sequence is TGTGCCAGCACCCAGGGTACTGAAAAACTGTTTTTT. V usage is TRBV6-6 and J usage is TRBJ1-4, with D perhaps matching TRBD1 (5 bases). In germline, CDR1 is MNHNY, CDR2 SVGAGI (reference sequence). V lost 7 bases and J lost 7, with 10 bases in between. The CDR3 runs to 12 residues.

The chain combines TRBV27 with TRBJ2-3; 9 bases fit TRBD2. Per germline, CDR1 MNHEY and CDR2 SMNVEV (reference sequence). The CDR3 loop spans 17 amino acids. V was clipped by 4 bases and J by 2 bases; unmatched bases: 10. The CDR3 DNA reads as TGTGCCAGCAGTTCCACGACTAGCGGAACCCCCACAGATACGCAGTATTTT. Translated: CASSSTTSGTPTDTQYF.

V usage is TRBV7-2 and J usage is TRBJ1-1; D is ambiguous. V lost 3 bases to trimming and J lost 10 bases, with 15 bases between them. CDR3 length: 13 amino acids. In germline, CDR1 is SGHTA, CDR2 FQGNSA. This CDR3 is CASSLERVSRAFF. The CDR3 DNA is TGTGCCAGCAGCTTGGAGAGGGTATCTCGAGCTTTCTTT.